The 5 T cell receptor beta chains listed next were all sequenced from one sample in a study of vaccination and CD4 T cells after COVID-19. Sequencing of cultured CD4+ T cell DNA used the Oncomine TCR Beta short-read assay. Each CDR3 protein gets one entry after TCRdb re-called the PCR reads with MiXCR. The sample lists approximately 22,000 distinct CDR3 sequences; roughly three fifths were seen once. For these TCRs, the target antigens are not known. Treatment denoted: roughly 10-day PBMC culture with coronavirus spike peptide pools or control peptides (ViraFEST assay). The sample consisted of CD4+ T cells from blood, cultured in vitro, taken after SARS-CoV-2 vaccination. These receptors originate from a human donor who received a COVID-19 vaccine.

The chain uses TRBV6-1 and TRBJ2-1, with TRBD2 identical over 10 bases. The CDR3 has 19 residues. Unmatched junction bases numbered 20, after V lost 0 bases and J lost 12 bases. In germline, CDR1 is MNHNS, CDR2 SASEGT. Here the CDR3 DNA reads TGTGCCAGCAGTGAAGCGTGGTCTAGCGGGGGCCGAAGAGCTCTTCGGCAGTTCTTC. Its protein is CASSEAWSSGGRRALRQFF.

The chain uses TRBV25-1 and TRBJ1-2, with D perhaps matching TRBD1 (6 bases). Looked up from germline, CDR1 is MGHDK and CDR2 is SYGVNS. The CDR3 has 13 amino acids. Deletions cut 6 bases from V and 4 bases from J, with 12 bases between. CDR3 sequence: CASSLQGGYGYTF. CDR3 nucleotide sequence: TGTGCCAGCAGCTTACAGGGAGGCTATGGCTACACCTTC.

This chain links TRBV19 with TRBJ1-1; tentative D call: TRBD1 (5 bases). CDR1 and CDR2 (germline): LNHDA, SQIVND (reference sequence). CDR3 size: 14 residues. V dropped 3 bases and J dropped 4 bases, with 12 bases sitting between them. Here the CDR3 DNA reads TGTGCCAGTAGTATTAGGGGTTCAAGCACTGAAGCTTTCTTT. This encodes CASSIRGSSTEAFF.

The rearrangement uses TRBV5-1 and TRBJ2-3; 8 bases are a match to TRBD1. The CDR3 runs to 16 residues. V trimming: 5 bases; J trimming: 1 base; junction bases outside the gene matches: 9. Germline CDR1 SGHRS, CDR2 YFSETQ. CDR3 nucleotide sequence: TGCGCCAGCAGAAACGACAGGGGATTGGGCACAGATACGCAGTATTTT. This translates into CASRNDRGLGTDTQYF. The variable domain in full, completed from reference TRBV5-1 and TRBJ2-3, reads KAGVTQTPRYLIKTRGQQVTLSCSPISGHRSVSWYQQTPGQGLQFLFEYFSETQRNKGNFPGRFSGRQFSNSRSEMNVSTLELGDSALYLCASRNDRGLGTDTQYFGPGTRLTVL.

The J gene is TRBJ1-3, the V gene TRBV18; the D gene is possibly TRBD1 (5 bases). This CDR3 has 17 amino acids. CDR1 and CDR2 from the germline V gene are KGHSH and LQKENI. V lost 0 bases and J lost 0, with 12 bases in between. The CDR3 sequence: CASSPPKGATSGNTIYF. CDR3 DNA sequence: TGTGCCAGCTCACCACCTAAAGGGGCTACCTCTGGAAACACCATATATTTT.